This T cell receptor (beta chain) was recorded in a study of blood T cells in healthy people across ages. Primed by a sample-barcoded 5' primer and a J-beta primer mix, a second PCR proceeded for 7 to 11 cycles. TCRdb ran MiXCR on the 5' RACE reads and lists one entry per CDR3 protein. This sample has approximately 1,100,000 distinct CDR3 sequences, with under 55% found just once. General study results and limits: Donors of long life had a larger count of naive CD4+ cells and greater diversity than aged donors.

V lost 1 base to trimming and J lost 6 bases, with 14 bases between them. This CDR3 has 14 residues. Germline V gene sequence: CDR1 DFQATT, CDR2 SNEGSKA (reference sequence). Concerning this clonotype: Its specificity is unknown.

The rearrangement uses TRBV20-1 and TRBJ2-3; TRBD1 is a possible D gene (5 bases). Sample: blood. This sequence was found in a woman in her sixties or seventies in good health. CDR3 coding DNA: TGCAGTGCTAGAGTTCAGGGCCCAGGCGATACGCAGTATTTT. Its protein is CSARVQGPGDTQYF.